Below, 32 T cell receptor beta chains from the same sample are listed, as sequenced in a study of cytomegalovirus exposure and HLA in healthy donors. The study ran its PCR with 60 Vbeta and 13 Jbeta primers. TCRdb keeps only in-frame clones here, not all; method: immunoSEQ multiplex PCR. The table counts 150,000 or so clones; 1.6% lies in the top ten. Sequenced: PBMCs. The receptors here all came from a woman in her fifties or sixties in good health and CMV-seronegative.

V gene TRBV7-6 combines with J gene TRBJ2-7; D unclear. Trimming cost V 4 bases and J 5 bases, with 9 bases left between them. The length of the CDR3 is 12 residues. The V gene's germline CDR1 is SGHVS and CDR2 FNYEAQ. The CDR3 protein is CASSWVSDEQYF. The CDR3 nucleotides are TGTGCCAGCAGCTGGGTCAGCGACGAGCAGTACTTC.

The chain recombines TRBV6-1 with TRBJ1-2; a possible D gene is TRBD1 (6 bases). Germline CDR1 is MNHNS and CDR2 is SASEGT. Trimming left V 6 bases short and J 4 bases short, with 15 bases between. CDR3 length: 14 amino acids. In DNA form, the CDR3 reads TGTGCCAGCAGCCGAGGACAGTGGTCCTATGGCTACACCTTC. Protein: CASSRGQWSYGYTF.

The CDR3 region is CASSTGTGGHGYTF. As DNA, the CDR3 is TGTGCCAGCAGCACCGGGACAGGGGGACATGGCTACACCTTC. The chain employs TRBV5-8 and TRBJ1-2; 11 bases are shared with TRBD1. Germline loops: CDR1 SGHTS, CDR2 YDEGEE. The CDR3 has 14 amino acids. V lost 4 bases and J lost 6; bases outside the gene matches: 5.

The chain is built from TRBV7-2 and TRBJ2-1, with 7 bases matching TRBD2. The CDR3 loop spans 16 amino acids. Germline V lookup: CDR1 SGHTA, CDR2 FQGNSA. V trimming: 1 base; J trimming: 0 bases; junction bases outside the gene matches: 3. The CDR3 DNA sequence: TGTGCCAGCAGCTTAGTGAGCGGGAACTCCTACAATGAGCAGTTCTTC. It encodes CASSLVSGNSYNEQFF.

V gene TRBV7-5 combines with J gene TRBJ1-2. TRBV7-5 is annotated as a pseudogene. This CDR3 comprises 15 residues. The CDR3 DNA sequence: TGTGCCAGATCGCTCCGTTCGGGGGGGAACTATGGCTACACCTTC. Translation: CARSLRSGGNYGYTF.

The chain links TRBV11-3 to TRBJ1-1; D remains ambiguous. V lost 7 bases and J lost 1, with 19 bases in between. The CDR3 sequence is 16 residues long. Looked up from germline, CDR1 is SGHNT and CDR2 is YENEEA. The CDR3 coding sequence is TGTGCCAGCATTACCAGACCCGATGGGAGGAACACTGAAGCTTTCTTT. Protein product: CASITRPDGRNTEAFF.

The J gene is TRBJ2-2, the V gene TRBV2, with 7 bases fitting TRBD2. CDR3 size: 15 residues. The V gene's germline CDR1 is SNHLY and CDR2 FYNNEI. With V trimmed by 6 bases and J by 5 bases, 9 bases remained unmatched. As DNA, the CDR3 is TGTGCCAGCAGGGACTTAAGGGGAGGGACCGGGGAGCTGTTTTTT. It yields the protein CASRDLRGGTGELFF. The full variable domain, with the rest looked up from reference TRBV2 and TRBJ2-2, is EPEVTQTPSHQVTQMGQEVILRCVPISNHLYFYWYRQILGQKVEFLVSFYNNEISEKSEIFDDQFSVERPDGSNFTLKIRSTKLEDSAMYFCASRDLRGGTGELFFGEGSRLTVL.

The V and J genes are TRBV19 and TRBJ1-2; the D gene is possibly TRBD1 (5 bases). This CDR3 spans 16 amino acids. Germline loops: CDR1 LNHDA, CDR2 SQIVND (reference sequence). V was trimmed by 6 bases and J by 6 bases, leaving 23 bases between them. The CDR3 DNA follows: TGTGCCAGTAGCCACGGGCAGGGTCGGAGTTTGGATGGCTACACCTTC. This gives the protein CASSHGQGRSLDGYTF.

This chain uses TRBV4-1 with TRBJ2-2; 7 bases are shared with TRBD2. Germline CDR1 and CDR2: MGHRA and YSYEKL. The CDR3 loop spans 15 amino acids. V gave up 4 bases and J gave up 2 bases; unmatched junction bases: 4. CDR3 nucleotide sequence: TGCGCCAGCAGCCTCCGGGACTATAACACCGGGGAGCTGTTTTTT. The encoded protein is CASSLRDYNTGELFF.

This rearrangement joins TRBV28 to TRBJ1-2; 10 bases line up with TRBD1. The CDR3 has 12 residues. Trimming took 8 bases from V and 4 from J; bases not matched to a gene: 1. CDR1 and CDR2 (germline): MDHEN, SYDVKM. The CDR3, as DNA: TGTGCCAGCCGGACAGGGGGCTATGGCTACACCTTC. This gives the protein CASRTGGYGYTF.

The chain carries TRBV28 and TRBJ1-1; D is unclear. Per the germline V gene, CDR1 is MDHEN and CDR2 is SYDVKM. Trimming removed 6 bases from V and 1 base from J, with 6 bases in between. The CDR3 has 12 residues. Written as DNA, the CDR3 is TGTGCCAGCAGGGAGCGGAACACTGAAGCTTTCTTT. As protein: CASRERNTEAFF.

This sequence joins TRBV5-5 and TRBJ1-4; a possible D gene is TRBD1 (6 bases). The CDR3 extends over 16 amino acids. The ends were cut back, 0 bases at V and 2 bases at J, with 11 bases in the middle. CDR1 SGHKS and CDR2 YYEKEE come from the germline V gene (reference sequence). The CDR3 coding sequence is TGTGCCAGCAGCTTGGCCGGGGGGCGGACTAATGAAAAACTGTTTTTT. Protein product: CASSLAGGRTNEKLFF.

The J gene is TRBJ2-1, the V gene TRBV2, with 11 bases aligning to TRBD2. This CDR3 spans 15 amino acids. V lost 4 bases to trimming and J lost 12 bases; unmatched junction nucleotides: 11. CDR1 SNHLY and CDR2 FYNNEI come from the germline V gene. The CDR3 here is CASSVPGLADGGQFF. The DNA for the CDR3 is TGTGCCAGCAGTGTCCCGGGACTAGCGGATGGGGGGCAGTTCTTC.

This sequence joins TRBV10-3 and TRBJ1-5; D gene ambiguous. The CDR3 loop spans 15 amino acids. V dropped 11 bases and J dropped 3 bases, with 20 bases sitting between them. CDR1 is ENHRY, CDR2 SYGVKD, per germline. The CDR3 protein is CAAGGTGWANQPQHF. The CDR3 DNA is TGTGCCGCGGGTGGCACGGGGTGGGCCAATCAGCCCCAGCATTTT.

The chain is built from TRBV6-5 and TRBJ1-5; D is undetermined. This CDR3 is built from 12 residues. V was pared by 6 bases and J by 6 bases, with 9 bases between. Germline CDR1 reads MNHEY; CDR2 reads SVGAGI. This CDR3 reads CASSSGGQPQHF. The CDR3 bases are TGTGCCAGCAGCTCAGGTGGTCAGCCCCAGCATTTT.

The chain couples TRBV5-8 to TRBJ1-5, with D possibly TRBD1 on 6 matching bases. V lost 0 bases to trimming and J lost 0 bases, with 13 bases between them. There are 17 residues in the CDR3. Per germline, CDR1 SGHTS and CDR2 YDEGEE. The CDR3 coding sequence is TGTGCCAGCAGCTTGGAGGGCAGGGGTTATAGCAATCAGCCCCAGCATTTT. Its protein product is CASSLEGRGYSNQPQHF. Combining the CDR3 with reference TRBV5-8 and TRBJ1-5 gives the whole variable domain EAGVTQSPTHLIKTRGQQATLRCSPISGHTSVYWYQQALGLGLQFLLWYDEGEERNRGNFPPRFSGRQFPNYSSELNVNALELEDSALYLCASSLEGRGYSNQPQHFGDGTRLSIL.

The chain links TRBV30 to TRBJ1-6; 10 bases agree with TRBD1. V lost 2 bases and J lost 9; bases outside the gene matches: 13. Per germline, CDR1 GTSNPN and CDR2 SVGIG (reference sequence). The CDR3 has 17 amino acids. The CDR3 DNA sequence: TGTGCCTGGAGTCCCTCCTCGACAGGGGGCTGGGGTTCACCCCTCCACTTT. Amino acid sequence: CAWSPSSTGGWGSPLHF.

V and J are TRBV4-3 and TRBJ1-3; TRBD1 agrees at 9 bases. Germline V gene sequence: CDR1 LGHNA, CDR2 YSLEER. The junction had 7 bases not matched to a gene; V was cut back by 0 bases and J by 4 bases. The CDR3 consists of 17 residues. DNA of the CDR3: TGCGCCAGCAGCCAAGACATCGGGACAGGGAGAGGAAACACCATATATTTT. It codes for CASSQDIGTGRGNTIYF.

As DNA, the CDR3 is TGTGCCAGCAGCAGGGGGACAGCCAATCAGCCCCAGCATTTT. Its protein product is CASSRGTANQPQHF. The chain links TRBV5-5 to TRBJ1-5; 7 bases are a match to TRBD1. The germline V gene has CDR1 SGHKS and CDR2 YYEKEE (reference sequence). Trimming removed 4 bases from V and 3 bases from J; junction bases left unmatched: 4. CDR3 length equals 14 residues.

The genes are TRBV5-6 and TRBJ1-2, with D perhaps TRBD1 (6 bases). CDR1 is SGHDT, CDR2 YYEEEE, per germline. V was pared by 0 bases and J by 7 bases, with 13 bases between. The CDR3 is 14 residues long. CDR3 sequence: CASSLGLRGGGYTF. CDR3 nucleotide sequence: TGTGCCAGCAGCTTGGGTCTCAGGGGTGGTGGCTACACCTTC.

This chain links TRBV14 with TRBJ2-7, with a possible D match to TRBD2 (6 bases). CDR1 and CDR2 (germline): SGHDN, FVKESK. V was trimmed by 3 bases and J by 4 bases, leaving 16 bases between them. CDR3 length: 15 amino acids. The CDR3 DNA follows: TGTGCCAGCAGCCACCCCGCGGGCGGGGTATACGAGCAGTACTTC. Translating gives CASSHPAGGVYEQYF.

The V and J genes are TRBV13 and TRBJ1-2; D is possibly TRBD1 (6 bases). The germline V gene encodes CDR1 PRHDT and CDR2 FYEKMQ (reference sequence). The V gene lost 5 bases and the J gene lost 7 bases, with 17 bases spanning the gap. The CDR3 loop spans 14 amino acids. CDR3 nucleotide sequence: TGTGCCAGCAGCCCTCCAGGGGAATTCGGTGGCTACACCTTC. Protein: CASSPPGEFGGYTF.

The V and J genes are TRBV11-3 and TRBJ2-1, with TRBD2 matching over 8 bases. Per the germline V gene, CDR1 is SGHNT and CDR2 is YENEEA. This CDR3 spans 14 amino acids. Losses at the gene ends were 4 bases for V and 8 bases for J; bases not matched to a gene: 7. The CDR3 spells CASSYGLASDEQFF. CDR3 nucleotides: TGTGCCAGCAGCTATGGACTAGCATCGGATGAGCAGTTCTTC.

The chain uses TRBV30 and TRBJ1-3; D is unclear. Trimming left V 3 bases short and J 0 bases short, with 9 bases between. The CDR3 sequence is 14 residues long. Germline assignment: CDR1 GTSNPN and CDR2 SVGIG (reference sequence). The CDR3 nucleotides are TGTGCCTGGAGAAACACCCGCTCTGGAAACACCATATATTTT. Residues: CAWRNTRSGNTIYF. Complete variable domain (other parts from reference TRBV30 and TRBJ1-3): SQTIHQWPATLVQPVGSPLSLECTVEGTSNPNLYWYRQAAGRGLQLLFYSVGIGQISSEVPQNLSASRPQDRQFILSSKKLLLSDSGFYLCAWRNTRSGNTIYFGEGSWLTVV.

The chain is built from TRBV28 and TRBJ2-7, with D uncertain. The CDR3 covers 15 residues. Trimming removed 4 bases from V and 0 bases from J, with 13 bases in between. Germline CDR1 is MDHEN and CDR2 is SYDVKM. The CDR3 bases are TGTGCCAGCAGTTCGCCGACAAAGAGCTCCTACGAGCAGTACTTC. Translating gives CASSSPTKSSYEQYF.

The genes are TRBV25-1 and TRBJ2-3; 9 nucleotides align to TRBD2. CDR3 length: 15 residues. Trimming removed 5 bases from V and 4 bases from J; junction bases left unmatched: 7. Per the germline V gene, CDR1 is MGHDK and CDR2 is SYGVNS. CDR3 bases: TGTGCCAGCAGTTCGTCAAGGACTAGCGCAGATACGCAGTATTTT. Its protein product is CASSSSRTSADTQYF.

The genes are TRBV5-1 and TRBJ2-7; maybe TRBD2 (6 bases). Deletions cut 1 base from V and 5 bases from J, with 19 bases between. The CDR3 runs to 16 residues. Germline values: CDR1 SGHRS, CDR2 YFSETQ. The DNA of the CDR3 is TGCGCCAGCAGCTTGAGGATTAGCGGCCACGAGAACGAGCAGTACTTC. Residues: CASSLRISGHENEQYF. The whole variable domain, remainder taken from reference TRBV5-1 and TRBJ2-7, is KAGVTQTPRYLIKTRGQQVTLSCSPISGHRSVSWYQQTPGQGLQFLFEYFSETQRNKGNFPGRFSGRQFSNSRSEMNVSTLELGDSALYLCASSLRISGHENEQYFGPGTRLTVT.

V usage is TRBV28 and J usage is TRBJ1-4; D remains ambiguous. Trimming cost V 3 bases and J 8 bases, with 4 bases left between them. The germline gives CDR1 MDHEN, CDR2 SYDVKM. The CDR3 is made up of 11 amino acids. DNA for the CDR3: TGTGCCAGCAGTTTGGCCGAAAAACTGTTTTTT. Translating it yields CASSLAEKLFF.

The CDR3 protein is CATSLREYGNTIYF. As DNA, the CDR3 is TGTGCCACAAGCCTTAGGGAGTATGGAAACACCATATATTTT. The chain is built from TRBV28 and TRBJ1-3; no clear D. Germline V lookup: CDR1 MDHEN, CDR2 SYDVKM. The CDR3 runs to 14 residues. Trimming shortened V by 10 bases and J by 3 bases, and 16 bases separated the two germline ends.

As DNA, the CDR3 is TGCGCCAGCAGCCCCTCCGCGGGGGAAGTCACGCAGTATTTT. Translation: CASSPSAGEVTQYF. The chain links TRBV4-3 to TRBJ2-3, with 7 nucleotides matching TRBD2. This CDR3 region has 14 residues. CDR1 is LGHNA and CDR2 is YSLEER in the germline V gene. The V and J ends lost 4 bases and 9 bases, in that order; junction bases with no gene match: 10.

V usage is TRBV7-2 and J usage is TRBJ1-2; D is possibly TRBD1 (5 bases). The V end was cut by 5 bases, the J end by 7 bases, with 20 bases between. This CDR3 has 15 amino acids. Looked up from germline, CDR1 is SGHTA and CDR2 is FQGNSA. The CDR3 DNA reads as TGTGCCAGCAGCCCGGTGGAGGGGAATTATGGTGGCTACACCTTC. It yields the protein CASSPVEGNYGGYTF.

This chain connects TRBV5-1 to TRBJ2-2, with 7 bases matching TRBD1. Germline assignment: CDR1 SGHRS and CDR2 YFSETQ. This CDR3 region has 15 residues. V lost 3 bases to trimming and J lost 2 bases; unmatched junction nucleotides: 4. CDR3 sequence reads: CASSYDRANTGELFF. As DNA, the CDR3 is TGCGCCAGCAGCTATGACAGGGCTAACACCGGGGAGCTGTTTTTT.